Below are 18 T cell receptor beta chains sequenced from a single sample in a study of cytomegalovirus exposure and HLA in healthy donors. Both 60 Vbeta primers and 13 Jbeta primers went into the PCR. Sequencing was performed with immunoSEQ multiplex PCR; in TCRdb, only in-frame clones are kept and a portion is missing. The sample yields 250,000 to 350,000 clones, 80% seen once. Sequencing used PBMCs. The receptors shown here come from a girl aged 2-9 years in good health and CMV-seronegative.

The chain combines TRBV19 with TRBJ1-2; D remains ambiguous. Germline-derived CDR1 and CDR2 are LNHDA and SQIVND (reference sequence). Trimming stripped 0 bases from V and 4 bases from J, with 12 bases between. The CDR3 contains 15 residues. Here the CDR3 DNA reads TGTGCCAGTAGTATAGATCGTGGGAGGTCCTATGGCTACACCTTC. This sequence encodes CASSIDRGRSYGYTF.

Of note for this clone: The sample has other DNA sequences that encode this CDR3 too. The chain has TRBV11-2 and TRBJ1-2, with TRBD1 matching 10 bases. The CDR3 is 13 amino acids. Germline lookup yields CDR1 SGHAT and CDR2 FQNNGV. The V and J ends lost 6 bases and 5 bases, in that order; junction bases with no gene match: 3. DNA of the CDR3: TGTGCCAGCAGTTTGGGACAGGGGTATGGCTACACCTTC. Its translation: CASSLGQGYGYTF. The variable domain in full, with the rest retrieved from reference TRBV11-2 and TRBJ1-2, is EAGVAQSPRYKIIEKRQSVAFWCNPISGHATLYWYQQILGQGPKLLIQFQNNGVVDDSQLPKDRFSAERLKGVDSTLKIQPAKLEDSAVYLCASSLGQGYGYTFGSGTRLTVV.

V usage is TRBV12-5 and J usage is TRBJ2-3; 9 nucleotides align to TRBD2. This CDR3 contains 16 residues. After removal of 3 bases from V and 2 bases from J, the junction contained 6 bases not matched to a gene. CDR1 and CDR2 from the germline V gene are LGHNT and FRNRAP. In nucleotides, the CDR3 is TGTGCTAGTGGTTTAGGGCTAGCGGGGACCACAGATACGCAGTATTTT. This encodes CASGLGLAGTTDTQYF.

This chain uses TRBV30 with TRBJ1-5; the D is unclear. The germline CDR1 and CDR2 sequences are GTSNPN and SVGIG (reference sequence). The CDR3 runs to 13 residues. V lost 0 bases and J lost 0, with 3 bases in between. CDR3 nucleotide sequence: TGTGCCTGGAGTGTTAATAGCAATCAGCCCCAGCATTTT. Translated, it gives CAWSVNSNQPQHF.

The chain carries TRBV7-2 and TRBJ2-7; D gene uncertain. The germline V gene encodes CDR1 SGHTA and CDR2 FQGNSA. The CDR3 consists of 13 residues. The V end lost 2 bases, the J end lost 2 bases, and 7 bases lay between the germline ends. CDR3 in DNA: TGTGCCAGCAGCTTAACTCAACCCTACGAGCAGTACTTC. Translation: CASSLTQPYEQYF.

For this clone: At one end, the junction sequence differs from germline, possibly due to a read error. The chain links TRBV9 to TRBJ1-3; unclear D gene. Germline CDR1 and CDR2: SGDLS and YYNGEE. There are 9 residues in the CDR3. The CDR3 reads CASKEGEDF. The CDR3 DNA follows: TGTGCCAGCAAGGAGGGTGAGGATTTT. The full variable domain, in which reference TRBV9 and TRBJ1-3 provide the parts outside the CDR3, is DSGVTQTPKHLITATGQRVTLRCSPRSGDLSVYWYQQSLDQGLQFLIQYYNGEERAKGNILERFSAQQFPDLHSELNLSSLELGDSALYFCASKEGEDFGEGSWLTVV.

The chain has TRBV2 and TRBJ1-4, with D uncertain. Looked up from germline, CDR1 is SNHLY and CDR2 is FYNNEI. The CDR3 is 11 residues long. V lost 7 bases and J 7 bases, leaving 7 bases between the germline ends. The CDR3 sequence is CASTPFEKLFF. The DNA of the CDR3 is TGTGCCAGCACCCCGTTTGAAAAACTGTTTTTT.

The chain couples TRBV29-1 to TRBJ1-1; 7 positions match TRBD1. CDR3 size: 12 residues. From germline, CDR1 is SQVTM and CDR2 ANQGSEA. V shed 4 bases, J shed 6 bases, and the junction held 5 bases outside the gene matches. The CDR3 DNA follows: TGCAGCGTTGGCTACAGGGGCCCTGAAGCTTTCTTT. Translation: CSVGYRGPEAFF.

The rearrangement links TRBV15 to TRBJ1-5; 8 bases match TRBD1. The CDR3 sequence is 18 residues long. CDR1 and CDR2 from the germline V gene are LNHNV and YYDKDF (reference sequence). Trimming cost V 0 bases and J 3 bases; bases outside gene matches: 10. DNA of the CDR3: TGTGCCACCAGCAGAGATATAGGACAGGGTGGCGACAATCAGCCCCAGCATTTT. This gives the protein CATSRDIGQGGDNQPQHF.

CDR3 protein: CASSEAGRTEAFF. CDR3 in DNA: TGTGCCAGCAGTGAGGCGGGGCGCACTGAAGCTTTCTTT. The rearrangement joins TRBV2 to TRBJ1-1; D possibly corresponds to TRBD1 (5 bases). This CDR3 region has 13 residues. Germline CDR1 and CDR2: SNHLY and FYNNEI. Trimming cost V 3 bases and J 4 bases, with 9 bases left between them.

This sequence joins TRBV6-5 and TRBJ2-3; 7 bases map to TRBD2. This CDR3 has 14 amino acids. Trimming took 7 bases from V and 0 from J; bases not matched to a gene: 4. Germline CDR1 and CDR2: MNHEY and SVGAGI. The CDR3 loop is CASTLAASTDTQYF. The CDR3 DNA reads TGTGCCAGCACCCTAGCGGCTAGCACAGATACGCAGTATTTT.

The CDR3 loop reads CASSETGFRTVNTEAFF. The DNA of the CDR3 is TGTGCCAGCAGTGAAACAGGGTTCAGAACCGTGAACACTGAAGCTTTCTTT. The V and J genes are TRBV2 and TRBJ1-1; weak D call: TRBD1 (6 bases). Trimming cost V 2 bases and J 0 bases, with 16 bases left between them. CDR3 length: 17 amino acids. Germline V lookup: CDR1 SNHLY, CDR2 FYNNEI.

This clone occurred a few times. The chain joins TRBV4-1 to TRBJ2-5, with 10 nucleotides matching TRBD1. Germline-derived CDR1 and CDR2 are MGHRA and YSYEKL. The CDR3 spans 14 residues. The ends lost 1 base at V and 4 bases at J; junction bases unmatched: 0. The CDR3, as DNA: TGCGCCAGCAGCCAAGGACAGGGGGCAGAGACCCAGTACTTC. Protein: CASSQGQGAETQYF.

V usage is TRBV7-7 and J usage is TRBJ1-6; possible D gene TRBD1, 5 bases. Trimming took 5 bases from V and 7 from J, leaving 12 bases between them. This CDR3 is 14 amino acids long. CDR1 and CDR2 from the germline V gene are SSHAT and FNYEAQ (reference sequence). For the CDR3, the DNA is TGTGCCAGCAGCCGAACAGGACAAAATTCACCCCTCCACTTT. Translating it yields CASSRTGQNSPLHF.

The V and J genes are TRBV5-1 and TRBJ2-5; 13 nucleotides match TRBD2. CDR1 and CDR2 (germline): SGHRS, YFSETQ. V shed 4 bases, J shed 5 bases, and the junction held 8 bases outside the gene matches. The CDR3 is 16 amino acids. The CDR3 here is CASSPGTSGALETQYF. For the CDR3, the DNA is TGCGCCAGCAGCCCCGGGACTAGCGGGGCCTTGGAGACCCAGTACTTC.

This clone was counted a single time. Here the CDR3 reads CASRPGRENQPQHF. The CDR3 DNA reads TGTGCCAGCAGACCAGGACGGGAAAATCAGCCCCAGCATTTT. The chain employs TRBV28 and TRBJ1-5, with D uncertain. Germline CDR1 and CDR2: MDHEN and SYDVKM. CDR3 length: 14 amino acids. V was trimmed by 6 bases and J by 4 bases, leaving 13 bases between them.

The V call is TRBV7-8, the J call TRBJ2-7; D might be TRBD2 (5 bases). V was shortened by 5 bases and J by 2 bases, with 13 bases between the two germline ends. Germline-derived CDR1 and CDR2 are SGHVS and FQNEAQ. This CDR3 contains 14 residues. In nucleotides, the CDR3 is TGTGCCAGCAGCGGCGAGGACGGGACCTACGAGCAGTACTTC. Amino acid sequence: CASSGEDGTYEQYF.

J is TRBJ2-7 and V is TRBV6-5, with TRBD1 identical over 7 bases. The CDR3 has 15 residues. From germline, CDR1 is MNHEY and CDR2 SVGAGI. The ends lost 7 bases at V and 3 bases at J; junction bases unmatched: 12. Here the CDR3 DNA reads TGTGCCAGCAAGAAGGACAGGTTGGGAAACTACGAGCAGTACTTC. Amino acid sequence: CASKKDRLGNYEQYF.